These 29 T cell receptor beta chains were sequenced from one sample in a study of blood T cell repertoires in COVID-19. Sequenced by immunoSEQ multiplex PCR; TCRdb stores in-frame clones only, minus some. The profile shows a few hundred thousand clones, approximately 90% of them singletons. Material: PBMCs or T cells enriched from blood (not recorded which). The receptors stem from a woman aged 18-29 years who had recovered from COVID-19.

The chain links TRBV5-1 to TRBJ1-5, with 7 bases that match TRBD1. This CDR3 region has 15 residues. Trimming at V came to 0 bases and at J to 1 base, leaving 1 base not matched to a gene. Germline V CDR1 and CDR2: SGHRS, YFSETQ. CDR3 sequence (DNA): TGCGCCAGCAGCTTGGCGGACAGGAGCAATCAGCCCCAGCATTTT. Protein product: CASSLADRSNQPQHF.

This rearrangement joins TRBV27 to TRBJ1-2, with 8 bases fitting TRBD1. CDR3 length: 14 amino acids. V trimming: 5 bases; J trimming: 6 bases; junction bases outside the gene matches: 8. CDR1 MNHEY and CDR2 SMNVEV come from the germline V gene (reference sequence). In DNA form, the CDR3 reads TGTGCCAGCAGTCGACAGGGGAGTTCCAATGGCTACACCTTC. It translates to CASSRQGSSNGYTF.

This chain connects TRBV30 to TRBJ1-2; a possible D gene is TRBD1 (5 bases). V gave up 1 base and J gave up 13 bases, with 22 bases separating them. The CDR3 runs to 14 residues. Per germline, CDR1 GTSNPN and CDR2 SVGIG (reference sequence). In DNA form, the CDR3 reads TGTGCCTGGAGTGAAGGTGCGGGACTCCATTTGTCCACCTTC. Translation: CAWSEGAGLHLSTF.

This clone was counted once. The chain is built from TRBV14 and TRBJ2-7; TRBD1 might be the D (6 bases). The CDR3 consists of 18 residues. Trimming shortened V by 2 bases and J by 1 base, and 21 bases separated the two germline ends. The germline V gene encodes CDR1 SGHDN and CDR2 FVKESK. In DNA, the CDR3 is TGTGCCAGCAGCCAAACATCCGGGACAACGATTTATTCCTACGAGCAGTACTTC. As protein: CASSQTSGTTIYSYEQYF.

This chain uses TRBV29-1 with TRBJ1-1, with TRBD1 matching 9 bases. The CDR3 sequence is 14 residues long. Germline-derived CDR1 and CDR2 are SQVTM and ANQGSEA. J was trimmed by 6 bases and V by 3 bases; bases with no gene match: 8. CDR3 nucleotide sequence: TGCAGCGTTGACCCCCGACAGGGGGTCCCTGAAGCTTTCTTT. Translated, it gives CSVDPRQGVPEAFF. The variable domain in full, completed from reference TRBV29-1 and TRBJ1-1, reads SAVISQKPSRDICQRGTSLTIQCQVDSQVTMMFWYRQQPGQSLTLIATANQGSEATYESGFVIDKFPISRPNLTFSTLTVSNMSPEDSSIYLCSVDPRQGVPEAFFGQGTRLTVV.

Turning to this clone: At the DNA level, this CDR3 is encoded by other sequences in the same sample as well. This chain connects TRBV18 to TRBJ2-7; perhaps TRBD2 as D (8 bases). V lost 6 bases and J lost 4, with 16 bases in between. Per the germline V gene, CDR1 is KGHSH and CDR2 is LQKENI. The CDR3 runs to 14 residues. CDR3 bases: TGTGCCAGCTCTCCTGCGGGGGGACAGTACGAGCAGTACTTC. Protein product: CASSPAGGQYEQYF.

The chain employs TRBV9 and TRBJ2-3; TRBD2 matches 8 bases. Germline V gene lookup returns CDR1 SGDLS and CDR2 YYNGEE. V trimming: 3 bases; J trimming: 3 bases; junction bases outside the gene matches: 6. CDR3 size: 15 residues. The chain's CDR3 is CASSARGTRTDTQYF. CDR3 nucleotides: TGTGCCAGCAGCGCCCGAGGGACTAGAACAGATACGCAGTATTTT.

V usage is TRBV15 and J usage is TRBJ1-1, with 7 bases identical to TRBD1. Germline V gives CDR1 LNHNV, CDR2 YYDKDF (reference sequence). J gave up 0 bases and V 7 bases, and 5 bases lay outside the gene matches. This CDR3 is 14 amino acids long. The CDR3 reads CATTVDRMNTEAFF. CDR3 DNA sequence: TGTGCCACCACAGTGGACAGGATGAACACTGAAGCTTTCTTT.

CDR3 sequence: CASSRQDWNGYTF. The CDR3 DNA reads as TGTGCCAGCAGTAGGCAGGACTGGAATGGCTACACCTTC. This rearrangement joins TRBV5-4 to TRBJ1-2; D gene unclear. Germline CDR1 and CDR2: SGHNT and YYREEE (reference sequence). The CDR3 runs to 13 residues. The V and J ends lost 5 bases and 6 bases respectively, with 14 bases between them.

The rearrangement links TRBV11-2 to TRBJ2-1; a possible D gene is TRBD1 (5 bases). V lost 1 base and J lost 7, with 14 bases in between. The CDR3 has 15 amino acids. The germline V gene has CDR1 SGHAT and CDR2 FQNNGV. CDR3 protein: CASSLGIVQENEQFF. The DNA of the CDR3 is TGTGCCAGCAGCTTAGGGATTGTACAGGAAAATGAGCAGTTCTTC.

The chain's CDR3 is CASSFPSGGQQFF. Written as DNA, the CDR3 is TGTGCCAGCAGTTTTCCTAGCGGGGGGCAGCAGTTCTTC. The rearrangement links TRBV27 to TRBJ2-1; TRBD2 matches 11 bases. CDR1 MNHEY and CDR2 SMNVEV come from the germline V gene (reference sequence). The CDR3 has 13 amino acids. Trimming removed 3 bases from V and 11 bases from J; junction bases left unmatched: 3.

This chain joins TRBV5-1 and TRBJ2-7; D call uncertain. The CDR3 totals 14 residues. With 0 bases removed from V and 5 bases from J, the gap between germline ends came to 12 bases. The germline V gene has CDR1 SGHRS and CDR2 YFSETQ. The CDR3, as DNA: TGCGCCAGCAGCTTGGATGGAGAGCGCCACGAGCAGTACTTC. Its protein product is CASSLDGERHEQYF.

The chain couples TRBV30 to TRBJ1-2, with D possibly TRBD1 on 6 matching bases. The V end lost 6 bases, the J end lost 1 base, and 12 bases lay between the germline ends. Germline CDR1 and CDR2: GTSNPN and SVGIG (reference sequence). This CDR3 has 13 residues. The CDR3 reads CACLRTVNYGYTF. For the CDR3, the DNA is TGTGCCTGCCTTCGGACAGTTAACTATGGCTACACCTTC.

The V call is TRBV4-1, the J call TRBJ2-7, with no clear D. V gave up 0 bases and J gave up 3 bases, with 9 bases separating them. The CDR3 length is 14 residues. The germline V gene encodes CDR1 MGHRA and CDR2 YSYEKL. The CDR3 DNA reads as TGCGCCAGCAGCCAAGATCCTTTCGGCTACGAGCAGTACTTC. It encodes CASSQDPFGYEQYF.

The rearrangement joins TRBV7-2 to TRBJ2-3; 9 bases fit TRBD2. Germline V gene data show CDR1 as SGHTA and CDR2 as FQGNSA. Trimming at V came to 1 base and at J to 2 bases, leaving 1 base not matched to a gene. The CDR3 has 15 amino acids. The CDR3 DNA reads TGTGCCAGCAGCTTAGAGCGGGGGGCCACAGATACGCAGTATTTT. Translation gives CASSLERGATDTQYF.

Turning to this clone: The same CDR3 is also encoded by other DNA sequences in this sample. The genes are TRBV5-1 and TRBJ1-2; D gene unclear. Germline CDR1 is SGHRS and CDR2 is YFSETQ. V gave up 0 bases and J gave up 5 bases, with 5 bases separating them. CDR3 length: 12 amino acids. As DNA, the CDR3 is TGCGCCAGCAGCTTGGACAGTTATGGCTACACCTTC. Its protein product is CASSLDSYGYTF.

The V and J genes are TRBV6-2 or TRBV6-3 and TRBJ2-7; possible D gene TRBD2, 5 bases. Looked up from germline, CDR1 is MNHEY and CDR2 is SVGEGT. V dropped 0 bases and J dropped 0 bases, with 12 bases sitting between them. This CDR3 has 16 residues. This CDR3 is CASSYSPMSGSYEQYF. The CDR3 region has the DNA TGTGCCAGCAGTTACTCCCCGATGAGCGGCTCCTACGAGCAGTACTTC.

The CDR3 here is CASSVTSPSSYNEQFF. The CDR3 region has the DNA TGTGCCAGCAGCGTGACTAGCCCGAGCTCCTACAATGAGCAGTTCTTC. V gene TRBV11-3 combines with J gene TRBJ2-1; 7 nucleotides align to TRBD2. The CDR3 extends over 16 amino acids. J was trimmed by 0 bases and V by 5 bases; bases with no gene match: 7. From germline, CDR1 is SGHNT and CDR2 YENEEA.

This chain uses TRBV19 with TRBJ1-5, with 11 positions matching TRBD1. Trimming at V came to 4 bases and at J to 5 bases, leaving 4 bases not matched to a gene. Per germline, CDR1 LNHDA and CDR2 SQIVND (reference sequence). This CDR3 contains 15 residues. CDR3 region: CASSSPGQGDQPQHF. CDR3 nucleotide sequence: TGTGCCAGTAGTAGCCCGGGACAGGGGGATCAGCCCCAGCATTTT.

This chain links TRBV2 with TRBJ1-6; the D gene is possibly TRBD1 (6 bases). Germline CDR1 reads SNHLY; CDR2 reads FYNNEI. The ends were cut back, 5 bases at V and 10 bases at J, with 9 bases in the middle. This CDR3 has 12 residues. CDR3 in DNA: TGTGCCAGCAGTTATACAGGGTCACCCCTCCACTTT. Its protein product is CASSYTGSPLHF. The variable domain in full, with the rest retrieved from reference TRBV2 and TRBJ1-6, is EPEVTQTPSHQVTQMGQEVILRCVPISNHLYFYWYRQILGQKVEFLVSFYNNEISEKSEIFDDQFSVERPDGSNFTLKIRSTKLEDSAMYFCASSYTGSPLHFGNGTRLTVT.

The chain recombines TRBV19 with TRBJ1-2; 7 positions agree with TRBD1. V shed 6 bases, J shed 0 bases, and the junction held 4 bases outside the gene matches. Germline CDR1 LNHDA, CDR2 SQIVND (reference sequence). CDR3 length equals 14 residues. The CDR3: CASRLDRSNYGYTF. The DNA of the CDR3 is TGTGCCAGTAGATTGGACAGGTCTAACTATGGCTACACCTTC.

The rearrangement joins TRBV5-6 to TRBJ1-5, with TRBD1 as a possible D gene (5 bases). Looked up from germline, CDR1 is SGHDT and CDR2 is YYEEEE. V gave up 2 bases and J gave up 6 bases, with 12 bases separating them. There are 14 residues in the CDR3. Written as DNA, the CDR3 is TGTGCCAGCAGCTTCGGGGGAAGGGGTCAGCCCCAGCATTTT. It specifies CASSFGGRGQPQHF.

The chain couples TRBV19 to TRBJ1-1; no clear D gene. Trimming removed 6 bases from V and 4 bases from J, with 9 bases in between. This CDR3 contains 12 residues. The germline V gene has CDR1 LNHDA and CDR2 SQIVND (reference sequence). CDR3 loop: CASRRRSTEAFF. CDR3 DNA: TGTGCCAGTAGGCGGCGGAGCACTGAAGCTTTCTTT.

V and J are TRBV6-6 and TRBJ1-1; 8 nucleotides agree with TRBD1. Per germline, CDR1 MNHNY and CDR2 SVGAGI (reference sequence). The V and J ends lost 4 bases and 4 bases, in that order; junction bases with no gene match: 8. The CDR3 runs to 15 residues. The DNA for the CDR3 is TGTGCCAGCAGTTTGTCCCGGACAGGGACCACTGAAGCTTTCTTT. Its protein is CASSLSRTGTTEAFF.

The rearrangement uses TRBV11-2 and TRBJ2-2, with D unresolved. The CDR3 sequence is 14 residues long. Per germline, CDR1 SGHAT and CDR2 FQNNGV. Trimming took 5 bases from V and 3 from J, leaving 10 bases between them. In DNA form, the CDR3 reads TGTGCCAGCAGCGGGCTCTATGACACCGGGGAGCTGTTTTTT. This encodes CASSGLYDTGELFF.

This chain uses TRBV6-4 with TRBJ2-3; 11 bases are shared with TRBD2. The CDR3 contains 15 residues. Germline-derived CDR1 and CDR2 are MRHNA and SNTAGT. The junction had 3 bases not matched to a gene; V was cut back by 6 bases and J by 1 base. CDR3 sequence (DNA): TGTGCCAGCAGCCTAGCGGGGGGCGGCACAGATACGCAGTATTTT. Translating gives CASSLAGGGTDTQYF.

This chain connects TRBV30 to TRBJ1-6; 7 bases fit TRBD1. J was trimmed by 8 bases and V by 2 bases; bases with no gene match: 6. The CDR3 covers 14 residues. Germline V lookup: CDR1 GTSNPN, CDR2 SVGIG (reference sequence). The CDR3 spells CAWSTGDGHSPLHF. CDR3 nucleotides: TGTGCCTGGAGTACAGGGGACGGTCATTCACCCCTCCACTTT.

The CDR3 DNA follows: TGTGCCAGCAGCTTGGGGACTAATCAGCCCCAGCATTTT. This encodes CASSLGTNQPQHF. The chain couples TRBV5-6 to TRBJ1-5; D gene uncertain. Germline loops: CDR1 SGHDT, CDR2 YYEEEE. Trimming cost V 0 bases and J 4 bases, with 5 bases left between them. The CDR3 sequence is 13 residues long.

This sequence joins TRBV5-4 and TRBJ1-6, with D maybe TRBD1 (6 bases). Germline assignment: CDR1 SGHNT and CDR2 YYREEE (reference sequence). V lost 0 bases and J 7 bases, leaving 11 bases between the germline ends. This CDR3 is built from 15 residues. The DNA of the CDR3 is TGTGCCAGCAGCTTGGAGGGGAGGGGGAATTCACCCCTCCACTTT. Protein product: CASSLEGRGNSPLHF.